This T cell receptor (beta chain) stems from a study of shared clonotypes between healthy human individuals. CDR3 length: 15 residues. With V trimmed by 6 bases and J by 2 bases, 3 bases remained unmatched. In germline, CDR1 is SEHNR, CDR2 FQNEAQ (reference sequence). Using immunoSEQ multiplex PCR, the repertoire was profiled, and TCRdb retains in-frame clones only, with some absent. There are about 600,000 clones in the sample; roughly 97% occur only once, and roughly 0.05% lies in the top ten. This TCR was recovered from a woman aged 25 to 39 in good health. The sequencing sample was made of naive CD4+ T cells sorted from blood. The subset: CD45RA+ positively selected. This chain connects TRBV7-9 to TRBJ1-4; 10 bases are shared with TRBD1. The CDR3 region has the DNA TGTGCCAGCAGTTTGACAGGGGGCACTAATGAAAAACTGTTTTTT. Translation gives CASSLTGGTNEKLFF.